This is a list of T cell receptor beta chains from one sample in a study of tumor and adjacent non-tumor tissue in lung cancer. TCRdb redid the calling of the multiplex PCR reads with MiXCR, one entry per CDR3 protein. The sample holds about 48,000 distinct CDR3 sequences, about two thirds seen once. Sequenced: distant non-tumor lung tissue. These receptors were obtained from a woman between 65 and 79 years old with non-small cell lung cancer. The CDR3 runs from the conserved cysteine through the conserved F or W. The D gene is left open where the match is weak. Not every row has a clone size; where given, it reads once, few, many or a size class.

V,D,size,J,CDR3,DNA
TRBV29-1,.,.,TRBJ2-1,CSVGLDNEQFF,TGCAGCGTTGGATTGGACAATGAGCAGTTCTTC
TRBV6-2/TRBV6-3,.,.,TRBJ2-7,CASSLARAYVQYF,TGTGCCAGTAGTCTAGCACGGGCATACGTGCAGTACTTC
TRBV5-4,TRBD2,.,TRBJ2-7,CASSPGLADLYQQYF,TGTGCCAGCAGCCCGGGACTAGCGGACCTCTATCAGCAGTACTTC
TRBV6-5,.,once,TRBJ2-6,CASRRDISGANVLAF,TGTGCCAGCAGACGGGATATATCTGGGGCCAACGTCCTGGCTTTC
TRBV6-2/TRBV6-3,TRBD2,.,TRBJ2-1,CASSRLAGVIEHFF,TGTGCCAGCAGTCGTCTAGCGGGAGTCATTGAGCACTTCTTC
TRBV7-2,.,.,TRBJ2-7,CAGTIGRGAYEQYF,TGTGCCGGCACCATCGGACGGGGGGCCTACGAACAGTACTTC
TRBV29-1,.,.,TRBJ2-1,CSAEPGFTHNEQFF,TGTAGCGCCGAGCCCGGTTTTACCCACAATGAGCAGTTCTTC
TRBV20-1,.,many,TRBJ2-1,CSARVQGKSSYNEQFF,TGCAGTGCTAGAGTACAGGGCAAGAGCTCCTACAATGAGCAGTTCTTC
TRBV29-1,.,.,TRBJ2-1,CSTDRTGTHNEQFF,TGCAGCACCGATCGAACGGGGACCCACAATGAGCAGTTCTTC
TRBV7-3,.,.,TRBJ2-1,CASSLRFSLNEQFF,TGTGCCAGCAGCTTAAGGTTTAGTCTCAATGAGCAGTTCTTC
TRBV12-3/TRBV12-4,TRBD2,.,TRBJ2-4,CANSSAGGPTKNIQYF,TGTGCCAACAGTTCCGCGGGAGGGCCAACCAAAAATATTCAGTACTTC